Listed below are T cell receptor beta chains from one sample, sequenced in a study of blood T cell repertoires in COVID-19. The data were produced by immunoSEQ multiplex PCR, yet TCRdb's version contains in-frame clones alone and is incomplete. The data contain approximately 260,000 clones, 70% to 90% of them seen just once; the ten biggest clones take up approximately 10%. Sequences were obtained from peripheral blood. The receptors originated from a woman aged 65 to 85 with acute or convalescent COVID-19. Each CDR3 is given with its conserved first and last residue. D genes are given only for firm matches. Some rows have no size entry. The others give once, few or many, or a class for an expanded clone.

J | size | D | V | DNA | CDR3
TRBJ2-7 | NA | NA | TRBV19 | TGTGCCAGTAGTGACGGTGGAGCCTACGAGCAGTACTTC | CASSDGGAYEQYF
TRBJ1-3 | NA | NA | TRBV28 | TGTGCCAGCAGCCTGACGCGGCAGCTTGGAAACACCATATATTTT | CASSLTRQLGNTIYF
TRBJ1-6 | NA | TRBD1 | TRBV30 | TGTGCCTGGAGGCCGGGACAGGGATCATCGCCCCTCCACTTT | CAWRPGQGSSPLHF
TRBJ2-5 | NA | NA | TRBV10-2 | TGCGCCAGCAGCGGTTACCAGGGCGAGACCCAGTACTTC | CASSGYQGETQYF
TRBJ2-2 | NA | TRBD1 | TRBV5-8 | TGTGCCAGCAGCCGGGGACAGGGTACGAACACCGGGGAGCTGTTTTTT | CASSRGQGTNTGELFF
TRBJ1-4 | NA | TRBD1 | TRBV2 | TGTGCCAGCAGCGAACAGGGGGTTGGGGAAAAACTGTTTTTT | CASSEQGVGEKLFF
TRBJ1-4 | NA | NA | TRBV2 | TGTGCCAGCAGTGATTTGACAAATGAAAAACTGTTTTTT | CASSDLTNEKLFF
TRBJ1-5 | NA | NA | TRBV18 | TGTGCCAGCTCCCCAGGGGCGAGTCAGCCCCAGCATTTT | CASSPGASQPQHF
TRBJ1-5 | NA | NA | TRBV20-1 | TGCAGTGCTAGTGCGGGGTATAGCAATCAGCCCCAGCATTTT | CSASAGYSNQPQHF
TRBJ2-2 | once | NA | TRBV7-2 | TGTGCCAGCAGCTTGGCTTCGGGACTCCTCGCGAACACCGGGGAGCTGTTTTTT | CASSLASGLLANTGELFF
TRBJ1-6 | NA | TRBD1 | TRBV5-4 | TGTGCCAGCAGCGGAGGGACAGGGGTCGGCGATTCACCCCTCCACTTT | CASSGGTGVGDSPLHF
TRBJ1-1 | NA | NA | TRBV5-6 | TGTGCCAGCAGCACCCGTCGGGAAGCTTTCTTT | CASSTRREAFF
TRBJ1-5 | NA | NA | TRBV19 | TGTGCCAGTACCCCACCAGGGCACAATCAGCCCCAGCATTTT | CASTPPGHNQPQHF
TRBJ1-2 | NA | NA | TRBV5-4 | TGTGCCAGCAGCTTGGGGAGGGTGTGGGGCTACACCTTC | CASSLGRVWGYTF
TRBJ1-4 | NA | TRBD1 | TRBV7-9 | TGTGCCAGCAGCTTGGGACAGGGAGGCGAAAAACTGTTTTTT | CASSLGQGGEKLFF
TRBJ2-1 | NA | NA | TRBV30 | TGTGCCTGGAGTCCCCCCGGGACAAGCGTAAATGAGCAGTTCTTC | CAWSPPGTSVNEQFF
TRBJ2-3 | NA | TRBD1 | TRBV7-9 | TGTGCCAGCAGCCCGGGACAGGGCGCCGCAAGCACAGATACGCAGTATTTT | CASSPGQGAASTDTQYF
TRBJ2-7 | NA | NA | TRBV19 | TGTGCCAGTAGAACCCAGGCCAGCTCCTACGAGCAGTACTTC | CASRTQASSYEQYF
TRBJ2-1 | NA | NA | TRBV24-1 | TGTGCCACCAGTGATTTGGCTCAGGGCAATACGCAGTTCTTC | CATSDLAQGNTQFF
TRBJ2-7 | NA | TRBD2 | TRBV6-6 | TGTGCCAGCAGTTTCGGGGGGACCTACGAGCAGTACTTC | CASSFGGTYEQYF
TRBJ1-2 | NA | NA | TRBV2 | TGTGCCAGCACCACAGCTAACTATGGCTACACCTTC | CASTTANYGYTF
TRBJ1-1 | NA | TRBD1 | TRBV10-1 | TGCGCCAGAACCAGGGGGCGCCACGCTGAAGCTTTCTTT | CARTRGRHAEAFF
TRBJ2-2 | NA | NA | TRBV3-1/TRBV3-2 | TGTGCCAGCAGTCTCGGGACTCTAACCGGGGAGCTGTTTTTT | CASSLGTLTGELFF
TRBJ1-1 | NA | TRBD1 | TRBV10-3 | TGTGCCACCAGGGACAGCGGGAACACTGAAGCTTTCTTT | CATRDSGNTEAFF
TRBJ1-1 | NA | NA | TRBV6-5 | TGTGCCAGCAGTTTAGATGCGGTGAACACTGAAGCTTTCTTT | CASSLDAVNTEAFF
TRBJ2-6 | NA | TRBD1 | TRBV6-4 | TGTGCCAGCGGGACAGGTTATGCTGGGGCCAACGTCCTGACTTTC | CASGTGYAGANVLTF
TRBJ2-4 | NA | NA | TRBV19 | TGTGCCAGCCGCCCCAGGGACTGGTCGGACAAAAACATTCAGTACTTC | CASRPRDWSDKNIQYF
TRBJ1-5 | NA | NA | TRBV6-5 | TGTGCCAGCAGTTCCCGGGCCGGGAGGAATCAGCCCCAGCATTTT | CASSSRAGRNQPQHF
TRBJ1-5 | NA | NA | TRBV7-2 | TGTGCCAGCGAAGAGTGGGGCAGGACTCAGCCCCAGCATTTT | CASEEWGRTQPQHF
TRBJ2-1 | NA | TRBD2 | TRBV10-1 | TGCGCCAGCAGTGAGTCGGTAGCGGGGTCCTCCTACAATGAGCAGTTCTTC | CASSESVAGSSYNEQFF
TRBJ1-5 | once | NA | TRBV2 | TGTGCCAGCAGTGACCAGGGCCGTGAACAGCCCCAGCATTTT | CASSDQGREQPQHF
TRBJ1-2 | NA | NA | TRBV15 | TGTGCCACCAGCCAGGGTTCCCTTTTTTATGGCTACACCTTC | CATSQGSLFYGYTF
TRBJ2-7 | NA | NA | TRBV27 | TGTGCCAGCAGTTTTTCTCCTAAGACTAGTCGCGAGCAGTACTTC | CASSFSPKTSREQYF
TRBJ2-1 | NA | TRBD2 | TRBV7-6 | TGTGCCAGCAGCTTAGAGGTAGCGGGGGGCTCCTACAATGAGCAGTTCTTC | CASSLEVAGGSYNEQFF
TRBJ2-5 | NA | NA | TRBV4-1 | TGCGCCAGCAGCCAAGAGGGCATGGCCGAGACCCAGTACTTC | CASSQEGMAETQYF
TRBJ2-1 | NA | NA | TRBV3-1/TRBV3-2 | TGTGCCAGCAGCCAAGGACAGTCCTTCTACAATGAGCAGTTCTTC | CASSQGQSFYNEQFF
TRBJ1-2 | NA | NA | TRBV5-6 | TGTGCCAGCAGTAACACAGGGAAGTACGGCTACACCTTC | CASSNTGKYGYTF
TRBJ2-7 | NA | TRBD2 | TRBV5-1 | TGCGCCAGCAGCTTGGGTCGCCTAGCGGGGGGAAGGTCCAACGAGCAGTACTTC | CASSLGRLAGGRSNEQYF
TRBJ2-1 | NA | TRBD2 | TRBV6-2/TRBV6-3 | TGTGCCAGCAGTTACTTCGGACTAGCGGGGGCCAGGGGGAATGAGCAGTTCTTC | CASSYFGLAGARGNEQFF
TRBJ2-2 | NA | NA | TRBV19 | TGTGCCAGTAGTACCCGCGACGGGTACGGGGGGGAGCTGTTTTTT | CASSTRDGYGGELFF
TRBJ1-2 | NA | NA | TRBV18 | TGTGCCAGCTCAATAACAGACGGCTATGGCTACACCTTC | CASSITDGYGYTF
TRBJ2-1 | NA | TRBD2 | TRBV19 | TGTGCCAGTAGTTCTCGGGGGGGAGGGAATGAGCAGTTCTTC | CASSSRGGGNEQFF
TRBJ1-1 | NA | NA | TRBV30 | TGTGCCTGGGGGGGACAACCGAACACTGAAGCTTTCTTT | CAWGGQPNTEAFF
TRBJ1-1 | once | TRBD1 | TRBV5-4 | TGTGCCAGCAGCCGGGGACAGGGGGGGATGAGCACTGAAGCTTTCTTT | CASSRGQGGMSTEAFF
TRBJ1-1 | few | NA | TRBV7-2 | TGTGCCAGCAGCTTACAAGGCGGAACTGAAGCTTTCTTT | CASSLQGGTEAFF
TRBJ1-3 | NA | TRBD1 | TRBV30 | TGTGCCTGGAACGGGGACAGGGGACACACCATATATTTT | CAWNGDRGHTIYF
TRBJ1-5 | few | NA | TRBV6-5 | TGTGCCAGCAGCCTACAGGTTAATCAGCCCCAGCATTTT | CASSLQVNQPQHF
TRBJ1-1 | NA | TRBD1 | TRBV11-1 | TGTGCCAGCAGTCTTGACAGGGCCACTGAAGCTTTCTTT | CASSLDRATEAFF
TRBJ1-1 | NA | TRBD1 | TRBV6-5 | TGTGCCAGCAGGTTCTCAGGGGGGCAAAACACTGAAGCTTTCTTT | CASRFSGGQNTEAFF
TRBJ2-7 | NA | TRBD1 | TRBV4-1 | TGCGCCAGCAGCCAGGAGACAGGGGTCTACGAGCAGTACTTC | CASSQETGVYEQYF
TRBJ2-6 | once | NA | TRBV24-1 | TGTGCCACCAGTGTAGGGGCAGCCTCTGGGGCCAACGTCCTGACTTTC | CATSVGAASGANVLTF
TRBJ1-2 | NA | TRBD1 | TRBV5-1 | TGCGCCAGCAGCTTGGCTCAACAGGGGAGTAGAGGCTACACCTTC | CASSLAQQGSRGYTF
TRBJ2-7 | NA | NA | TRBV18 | TGTGCCAGCGGCGGGACGCCGGGGACCTCCTACGAGCAGTACTTC | CASGGTPGTSYEQYF
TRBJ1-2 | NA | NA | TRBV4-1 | TGCGCCAGCAGCCAGCGGGAGGGAGGGCCTAACTATGGCTACACCTTC | CASSQREGGPNYGYTF
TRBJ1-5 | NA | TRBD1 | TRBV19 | TGTGCCAGTAGTATCGACAGGGGCAATCAGCCCCAGCATTTT | CASSIDRGNQPQHF
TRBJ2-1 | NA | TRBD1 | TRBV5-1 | TGCGCCAGCAGCTTCACAGGGGTGGGTGAGCAGTTCTTC | CASSFTGVGEQFF
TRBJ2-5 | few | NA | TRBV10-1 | TGCGCCAGCGGAGACAGCCAGACCCAGTACTTC | CASGDSQTQYF
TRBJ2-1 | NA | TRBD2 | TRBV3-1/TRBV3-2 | TGTGCCAGCAGCCAAATATCAGCGGGGGGCCCCCTCTCCTCGGATGAGCAGTTCTTC | CASSQISAGGPLSSDEQFF
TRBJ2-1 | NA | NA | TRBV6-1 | TGTGCCAGCAGGAGCCAGGTCTCCTACAATGAGCAGTTCTTC | CASRSQVSYNEQFF